This TCR beta chain was obtained from a study of neoadjuvant anti-PD-1 for oral cavity cancer (dated by TCRdb to the early 2020s). As for the study more broadly: Before curative-intent surgical resection, most patients were given three to four biweekly doses of nivolumab at 3 mg/kg. An approximately 32% response rate was observed in the parent correlative cohort, in which about a dozen patients were included. Under RECIST 1.1, patients with complete response, partial response or stable disease were classed as responders, and patients with progression were classed as non-responders. Patients without progression received a fourth nivolumab dose around day 43 and underwent definitive surgical resection on days 50-56.

For CDR1 and CDR2, the germline V gene (reference sequence) lists SGHAT and FQDESV. Reading from cysteine to phenylalanine, the CDR3 counts 15 amino acids. Just the 45-base CDR3 DNA is kept, in frame starting at base 1. From V the trimming removes 4 bases and from J it removes 8 bases, while the gene matches leave 7 bases of the junction unaccounted for. What the study reported, not specific to this receptor: After neoadjuvant nivolumab, non-responders showed significantly higher T cell clonality (Gini index) in PBMCs than responders did. Higher pretreatment blood Treg/Th17 ratios correlated with higher pretreatment blood TCRbeta clonality and lower post-treatment tumor TCRbeta clonality. The TCR analyses had only a few patients in each response group, and the authors called for validation in larger cohorts.

Reading the label with the study, this specimen's time point is: after neoadjuvant nivolumab, at surgical resection. The patients had newly diagnosed stage II-IVA oral cavity squamous cell carcinoma and had not received any prior systemic or radiation treatment. The cohort was made up of patients with locally advanced, HPV-negative oral cavity squamous cell carcinoma. Peripheral blood mononuclear cells were analyzed directly and were not maintained or expanded in culture. The samples were drawn from a longitudinal correlative study tied to a single-arm phase II trial testing neoadjuvant nivolumab in oral cavity squamous cell carcinoma. Subject-matched pre- and post-treatment PBMCs and tumors from three responders and three non-responders underwent genomic DNA-based TCRbeta sequencing. Peripheral blood mononuclear cells were collected before nivolumab treatment and were collected again after treatment, at the time of surgery. Genomic DNA was isolated from PBMCs using the Maxwell RSC DNA from Cells kit.

As concerns this clone: Its antigen remains undetermined. The sample holds no much larger clone one base away, and base qualities are not on file.

PBMC libraries used mostly approximately 500 ng of input genomic DNA for deep sequencing, with six replicates per sample. TCRbeta libraries were prepared with the immunoSEQ hsTCRbeta kit according to the manufacturer's instructions. An Illumina NovaSeq 6000 S4 flow cell was used to sequence the final libraries, which had first been combined to 3 nM. For the original study's pipeline: The immunoSEQ Analyzer handled quality control and preprocessing of the raw data. The analysis was restricted to productive rearrangements, with each unique CDR3 amino acid sequence defining a clonotype. Repertoire clonality was estimated as the Gini-Simpson index, which was computed with the R package tcR. Student's t test was used to compare Gini indices, and Pearson correlation was used to assess associations with tumor size change. The source is immuneACCESS, and TCRdb retained only in-frame sequences with V and J called. Part of the clones is not carried over; for the studies checked, unresolved V genes explain less than half of this, and the remainder is unexplained. Clone size and V and J calls were adopted from that table, with D and trimming inferred from the DNA. The sample contains 8,000 or so clones, roughly 60% of them found a single time. The ten most abundant clones make up roughly 3% of the sample.

The clonotype was recovered from a person aged 40 to 85 with oral cavity squamous cell carcinoma. Source: PBMCs, taken after nivolumab (anti-PD-1) treatment. Recombination linked TRBV11-1 to TRBJ1-4; 10 bases in the middle match TRBD1. The bases are TGTGCCAGCAGCTATATCGGGACAGGGGAAGAAAAACTGTTTTTT. Its translation is CASSYIGTGEEKLFF.